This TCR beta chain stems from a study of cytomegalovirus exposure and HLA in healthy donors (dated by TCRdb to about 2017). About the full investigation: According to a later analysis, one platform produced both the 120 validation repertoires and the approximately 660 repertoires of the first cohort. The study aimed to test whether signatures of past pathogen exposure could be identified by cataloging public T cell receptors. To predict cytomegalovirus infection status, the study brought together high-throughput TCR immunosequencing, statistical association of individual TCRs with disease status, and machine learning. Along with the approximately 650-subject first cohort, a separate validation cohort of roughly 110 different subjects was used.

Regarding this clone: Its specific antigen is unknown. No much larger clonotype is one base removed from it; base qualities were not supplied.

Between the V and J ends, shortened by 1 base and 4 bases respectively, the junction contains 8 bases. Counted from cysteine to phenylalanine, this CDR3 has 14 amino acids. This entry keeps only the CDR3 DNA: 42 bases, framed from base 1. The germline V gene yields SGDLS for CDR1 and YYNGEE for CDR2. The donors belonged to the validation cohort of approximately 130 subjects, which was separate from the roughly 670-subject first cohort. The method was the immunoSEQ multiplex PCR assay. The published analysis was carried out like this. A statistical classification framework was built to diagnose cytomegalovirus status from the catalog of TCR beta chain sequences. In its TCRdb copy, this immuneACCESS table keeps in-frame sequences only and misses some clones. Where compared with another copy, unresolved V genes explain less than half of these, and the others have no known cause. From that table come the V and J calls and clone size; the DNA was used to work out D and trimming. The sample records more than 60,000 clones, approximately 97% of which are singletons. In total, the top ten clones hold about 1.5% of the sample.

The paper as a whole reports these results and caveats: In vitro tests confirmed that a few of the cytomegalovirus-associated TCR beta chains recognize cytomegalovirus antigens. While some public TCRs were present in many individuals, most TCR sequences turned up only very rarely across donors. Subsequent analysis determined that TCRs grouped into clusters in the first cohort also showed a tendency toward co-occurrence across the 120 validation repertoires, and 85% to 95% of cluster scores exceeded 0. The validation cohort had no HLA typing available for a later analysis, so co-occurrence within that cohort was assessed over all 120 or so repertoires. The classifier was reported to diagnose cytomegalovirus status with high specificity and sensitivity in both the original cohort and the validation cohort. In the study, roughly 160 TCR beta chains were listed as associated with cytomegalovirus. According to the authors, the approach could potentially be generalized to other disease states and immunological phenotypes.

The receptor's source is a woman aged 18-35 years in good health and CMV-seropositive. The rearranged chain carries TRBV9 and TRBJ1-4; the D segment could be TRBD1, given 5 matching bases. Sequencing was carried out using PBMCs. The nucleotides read TGTGCCAGCAGCGTACAGGGTTATAATGAAAAACTGTTTTTT. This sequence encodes CASSVQGYNEKLFF.